Listed below are T cell receptor beta chains from one sample, sequenced in a study of cytomegalovirus exposure and HLA in healthy donors. Sequencing used immunoSEQ multiplex PCR; TCRdb keeps in-frame clones, though not all of them. The sample lists about 160,000 clones, around 77% occurring once. Input material: PBMCs. These receptors all come from a man aged 50-60 years in good health and CMV-seropositive. Each CDR3 is given with its conserved first and last residue. The D gene is left open where the match is weak. The size field is filled for only some rows; it gives once, few, many or a size class.

>TRBD1|-|TRBJ1-2|TRBV7-2
CASSLGQGARGYTF
TGTGCCAGCAGCTTAGGACAGGGGGCTCGCGGCTACACCTTC
>-|-|TRBJ1-2|TRBV4-1
CASSQESWVNVAGGYTF
TGCGCCAGCAGCCAAGAAAGTTGGGTCAACGTTGCGGGCGGCTACACCTTC
>TRBD1|-|TRBJ1-1|TRBV10-2
CASSGTGVSHTEAFF
TGCGCCAGCAGTGGGACAGGGGTGTCCCACACTGAAGCTTTCTTT
>TRBD2|-|TRBJ2-1|TRBV18
CASSPGLAGPSYNEQFF
TGTGCCAGCTCCCCCGGACTAGCGGGGCCATCCTACAATGAGCAGTTCTTC
>TRBD1|-|TRBJ2-5|TRBV2
CARRTGRFQETQYF
TGTGCCCGCAGGACAGGACGATTCCAAGAGACCCAGTACTTC
>-|few|TRBJ2-7|TRBV5-1
CASSLAASYEQYF
TGCGCCAGCAGCTTGGCCGCTAGTTACGAGCAGTACTTC
>-|-|TRBJ2-7|TRBV5-1
CASSLRGSYEQYF
TGCGCCAGCAGCTTGAGAGGCTCCTACGAGCAGTACTTC
>-|once|TRBJ1-1|TRBV25-1
CASKAGDLEAFF
TGTGCCAGCAAGGCCGGGGATCTGGAAGCTTTCTTT
>-|few|TRBJ2-7|TRBV9
CASSVEQGGSYEQYF
TGTGCCAGCAGCGTAGAACAGGGTGGGTCCTACGAGCAGTACTTC
>TRBD1|-|TRBJ1-6|TRBV9
CASSVGGGTGVSPLHF
TGTGCCAGCAGCGTAGGGGGGGGGACAGGGGTTTCACCCCTCCACTTT
>-|few|TRBJ2-6|TRBV19
CASALRSGANVLTF
TGTGCCAGTGCGCTGCGTTCTGGGGCCAACGTCCTGACTTTC
>TRBD1|-|TRBJ1-3|TRBV18
CASSVGQGSGNTIYF
TGTGCCAGCTCAGTGGGACAGGGCTCTGGAAACACCATATATTTT
>-|-|TRBJ1-5|TRBV5-5
CASSGHPYSNQPQHF
TGTGCCAGCAGCGGACACCCATATAGCAATCAGCCCCAGCATTTT
>TRBD1|once|TRBJ1-3|TRBV6-5
CASSYSDRSSGNTIYF
TGTGCCAGCAGTTACTCGGACAGGAGCTCTGGAAACACCATATATTTT
>-|-|TRBJ1-4|TRBV14
CASSQVQGPNEKLFF
TGTGCCAGCAGCCAAGTACAGGGACCAAATGAAAAACTGTTTTTT
>TRBD1|-|TRBJ1-4|TRBV5-1
CASAGGQGASFGEKLFF
TGCGCCAGCGCTGGAGGGCAGGGGGCGTCGTTTGGTGAAAAACTGTTTTTT
>-|-|TRBJ1-3|TRBV9
CASSAETVSGNTIYF
TGTGCCAGCAGCGCCGAGACAGTCTCTGGAAACACCATATATTTT
>TRBD1|once|TRBJ1-1|TRBV29-1
CSVQRRGKVTEAFF
TGCAGCGTCCAACGCAGGGGGAAGGTCACTGAAGCTTTCTTT
>-|-|TRBJ2-4|TRBV28
CAAGELAKNIQYF
TGTGCCGCCGGGGAGCTAGCCAAAAACATTCAGTACTTC
>-|-|TRBJ2-2|TRBV7-9
CASSLVMLWQANTGELFF
TGTGCCAGCAGCTTAGTTATGTTATGGCAGGCGAACACCGGGGAGCTGTTTTTT
>-|many|TRBJ2-3|TRBV14
CASSLSTDTQYF
TGTGCCAGCAGCCTAAGCACAGATACGCAGTATTTT
>TRBD2|few|TRBJ2-3|TRBV15
CATSRRLAGPTDTQYF
TGTGCCACCAGCAGGCGACTAGCGGGGCCCACAGATACGCAGTATTTT
>TRBD1|once|TRBJ1-1|TRBV28
CASSPLRGHTEAFF
TGTGCCAGCAGTCCCCTCAGGGGGCATACTGAAGCTTTCTTT
>-|-|TRBJ1-5|TRBV29-1
CSVGGTGGDQPQHF
TGCAGCGTTGGGGGGACTGGCGGGGATCAGCCCCAGCATTTT
>TRBD1|-|TRBJ1-2|TRBV29-1
CSVDGTPGQIYGYTF
TGCAGCGTTGATGGGACCCCGGGACAGATCTATGGCTACACCTTC
>-|few|TRBJ2-3|TRBV9
CASSGGGTVDTQYF
TGTGCCAGCAGCGGGGGGGGCACAGTAGATACGCAGTATTTT
>-|-|TRBJ2-1|TRBV5-1
CASSLSTSSYNEQFF
TGCGCCAGCAGCTTGTCTACTAGCTCCTACAATGAGCAGTTCTTC
>-|few|TRBJ2-7|TRBV20-1
CSAGVTVEQYF
TGCAGTGCTGGGGTGACAGTCGAGCAGTACTTC
>TRBD1|once|TRBJ1-4|TRBV10-1
CADSTGRGEKLFF
TGCGCCGATTCGACAGGGAGAGGGGAAAAACTGTTTTTT
>-|-|TRBJ1-6|TRBV5-4
CASSLEYQGRISNSPLHF
TGTGCCAGCAGCTTGGAGTATCAGGGGCGGATATCCAATTCACCCCTCCACTTT
>TRBD1|-|TRBJ1-2|TRBV5-1
CASSPGTGWETIGYTF
TGCGCCAGCAGCCCCGGGACAGGCTGGGAGACTATCGGCTACACCTTC
>TRBD2|-|TRBJ2-7|TRBV28
CASSPSGAVYEQYF
TGTGCCAGCAGTCCAAGCGGGGCCGTATACGAGCAGTACTTC
>-|-|TRBJ1-1|TRBV4-3
CASSQEIRNTEAFF
TGCGCCAGCAGCCAAGAAATCCGGAACACTGAAGCTTTCTTT
>-|-|TRBJ1-2|TRBV27
CASHPGDTNYGYTF
TGTGCCAGCCACCCAGGGGATACTAACTATGGCTACACCTTC
>-|-|TRBJ2-4|TRBV27
CASSLGGDRVTKNIQYF
TGTGCCAGCAGTTTGGGGGGCGACAGGGTGACCAAAAACATTCAGTACTTC
>TRBD2|once|TRBJ2-1|TRBV5-4
CASSLAGALYNEQFF
TGTGCCAGCAGCTTAGCGGGGGCCCTATACAATGAGCAGTTCTTC